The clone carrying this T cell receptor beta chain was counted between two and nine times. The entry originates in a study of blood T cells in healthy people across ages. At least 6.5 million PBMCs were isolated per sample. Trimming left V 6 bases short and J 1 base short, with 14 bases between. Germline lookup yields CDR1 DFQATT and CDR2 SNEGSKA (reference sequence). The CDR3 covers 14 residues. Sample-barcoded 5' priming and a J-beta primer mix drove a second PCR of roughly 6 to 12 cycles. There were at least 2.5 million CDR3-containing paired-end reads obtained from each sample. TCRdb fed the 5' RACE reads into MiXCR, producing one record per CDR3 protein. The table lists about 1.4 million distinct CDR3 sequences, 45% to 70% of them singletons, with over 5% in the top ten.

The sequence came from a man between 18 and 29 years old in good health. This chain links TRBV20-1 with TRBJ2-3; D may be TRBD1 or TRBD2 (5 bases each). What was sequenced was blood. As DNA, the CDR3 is TGCAGTGCCCGGGGCAGAAGGGGCACAGATACGCAGTATTTT. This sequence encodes CSARGRRGTDTQYF.